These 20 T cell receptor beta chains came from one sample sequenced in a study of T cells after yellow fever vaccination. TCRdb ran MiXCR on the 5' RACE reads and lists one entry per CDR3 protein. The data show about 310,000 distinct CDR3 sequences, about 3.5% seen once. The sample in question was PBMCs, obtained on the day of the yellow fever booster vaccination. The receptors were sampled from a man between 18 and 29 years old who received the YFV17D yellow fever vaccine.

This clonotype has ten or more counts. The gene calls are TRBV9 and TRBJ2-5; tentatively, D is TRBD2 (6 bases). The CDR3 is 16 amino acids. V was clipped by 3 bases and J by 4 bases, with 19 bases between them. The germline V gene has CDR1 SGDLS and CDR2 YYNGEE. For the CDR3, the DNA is TGTGCCAGCAGCGGACAGACTAGTGGTTTCTCAGAGACCCAGTACTTC. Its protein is CASSGQTSGFSETQYF.

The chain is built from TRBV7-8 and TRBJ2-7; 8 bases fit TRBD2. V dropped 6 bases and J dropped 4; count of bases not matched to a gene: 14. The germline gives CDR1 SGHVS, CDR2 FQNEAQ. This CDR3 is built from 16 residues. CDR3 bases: TGTGCCAGCAGTAGTCGCTTAGCGGGGTCCAAGTACGAGCAGTACGTC. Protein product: CASSSRLAGSKYEQYV.

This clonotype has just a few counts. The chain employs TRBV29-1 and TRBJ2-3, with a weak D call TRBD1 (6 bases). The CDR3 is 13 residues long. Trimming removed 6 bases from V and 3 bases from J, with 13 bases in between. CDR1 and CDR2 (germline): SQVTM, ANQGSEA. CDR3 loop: CSVTGFSTDTQYF. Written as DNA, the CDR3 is TGCAGCGTAACAGGGTTTAGTACAGATACGCAGTATTTT.

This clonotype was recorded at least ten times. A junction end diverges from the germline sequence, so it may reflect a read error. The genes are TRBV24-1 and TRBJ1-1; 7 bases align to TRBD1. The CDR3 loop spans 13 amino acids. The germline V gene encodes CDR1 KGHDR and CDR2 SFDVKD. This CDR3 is CATRDRDYTEAFF. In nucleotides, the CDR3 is TGTGCCACCCGTGACAGGGACTACACTGAAGCTTTCTTT.

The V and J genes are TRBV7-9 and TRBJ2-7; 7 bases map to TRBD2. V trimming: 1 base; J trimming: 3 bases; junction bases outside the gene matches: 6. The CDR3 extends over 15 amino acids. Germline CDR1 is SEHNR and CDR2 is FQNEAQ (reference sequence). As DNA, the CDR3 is TGTGCCAGCAGCTTAGGGGCTAGCGGTAGCTACGAGCAGTACTTC. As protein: CASSLGASGSYEQYF.

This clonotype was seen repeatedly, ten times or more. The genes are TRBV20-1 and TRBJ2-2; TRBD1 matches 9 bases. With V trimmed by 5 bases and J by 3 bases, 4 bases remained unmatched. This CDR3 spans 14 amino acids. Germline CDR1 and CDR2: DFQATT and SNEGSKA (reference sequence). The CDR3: CSADTGGYTGELFF. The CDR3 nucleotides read TGCAGTGCTGACACAGGGGGCTACACCGGGGAGCTGTTTTTT.

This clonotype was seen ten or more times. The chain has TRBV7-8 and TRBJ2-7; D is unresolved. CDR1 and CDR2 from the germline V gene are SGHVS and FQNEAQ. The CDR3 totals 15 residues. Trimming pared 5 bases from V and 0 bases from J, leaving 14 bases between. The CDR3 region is CASSGARAVSYEQYF. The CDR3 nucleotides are TGTGCCAGCAGCGGAGCTAGAGCCGTCTCCTACGAGCAGTACTTC.

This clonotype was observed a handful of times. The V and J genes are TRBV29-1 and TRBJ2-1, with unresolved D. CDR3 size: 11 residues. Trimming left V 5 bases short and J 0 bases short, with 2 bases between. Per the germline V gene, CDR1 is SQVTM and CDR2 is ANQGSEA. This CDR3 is CSVRSYNEQFF. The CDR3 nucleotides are TGCAGCGTTCGCTCCTACAATGAGCAGTTCTTC.

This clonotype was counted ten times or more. The CDR3 DNA is TGTGCCAGCAGGCCGATTCTTAGGGGAAGTCGAACTGAAGCTTTCTTT. It yields the protein CASRPILRGSRTEAFF. The rearrangement uses TRBV6-2 or TRBV6-3 and TRBJ1-1; D is possibly TRBD1 (5 bases). This CDR3 region has 16 residues. In germline, CDR1 is MNHEY, CDR2 SVGEGT. The ends were cut back, 6 bases at V and 5 bases at J, with 22 bases in the middle.

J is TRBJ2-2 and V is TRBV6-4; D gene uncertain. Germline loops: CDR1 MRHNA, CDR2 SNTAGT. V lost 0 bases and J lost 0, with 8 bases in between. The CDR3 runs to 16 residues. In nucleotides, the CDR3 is TGTGCCAGCAGTGACTCTTGGGGTACGAACACCGGGGAGCTGTTTTTT. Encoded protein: CASSDSWGTNTGELFF.

CDR3 in DNA: TGTGCCAGCAGCTTAGCGTGGGCTAGCGGGGGGCGGAACATTCAGTACTTC. Encoded protein: CASSLAWASGGRNIQYF. The chain carries TRBV7-2 and TRBJ2-4, with 11 positions matching TRBD2. CDR1 is SGHTA, CDR2 FQGNSA, per germline. The CDR3 runs 17 residues. V was clipped by 0 bases and J by 7 bases; unmatched bases: 8.

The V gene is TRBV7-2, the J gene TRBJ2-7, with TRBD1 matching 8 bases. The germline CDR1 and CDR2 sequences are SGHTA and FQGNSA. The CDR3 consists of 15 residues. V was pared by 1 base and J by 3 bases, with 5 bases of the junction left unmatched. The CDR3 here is CASSLGQGAFYEQYF. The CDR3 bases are TGTGCCAGCAGCTTAGGCCAGGGGGCCTTCTACGAGCAGTACTTC.

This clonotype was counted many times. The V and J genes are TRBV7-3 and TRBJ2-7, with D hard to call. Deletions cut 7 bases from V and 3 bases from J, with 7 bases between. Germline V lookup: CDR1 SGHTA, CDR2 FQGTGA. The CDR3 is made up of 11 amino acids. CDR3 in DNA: TGTGCCAGCAAGGTCAACTACGAGCAGTACGTC. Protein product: CASKVNYEQYV.

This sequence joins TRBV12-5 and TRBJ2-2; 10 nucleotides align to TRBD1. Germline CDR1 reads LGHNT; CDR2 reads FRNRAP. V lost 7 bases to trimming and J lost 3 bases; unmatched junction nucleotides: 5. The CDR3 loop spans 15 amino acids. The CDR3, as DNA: TGTGCTAGTGCCTGGGGACAGGGGTACACCGGGGAGCTGTTTTTT. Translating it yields CASAWGQGYTGELFF.

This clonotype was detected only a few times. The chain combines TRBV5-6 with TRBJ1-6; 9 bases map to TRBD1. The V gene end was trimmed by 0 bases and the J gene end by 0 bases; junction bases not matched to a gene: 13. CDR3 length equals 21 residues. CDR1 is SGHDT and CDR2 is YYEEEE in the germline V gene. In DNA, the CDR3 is TGTGCCAGCAGCTTGGGGTGGGGGACAGGGCCTTCAAGCTCCTATAATTCACCCCTCCACTTT. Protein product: CASSLGWGTGPSSSYNSPLHF. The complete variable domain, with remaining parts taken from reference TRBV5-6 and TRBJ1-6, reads DAGVTQSPTHLIKTRGQQVTLRCSPKSGHDTVSWYQQALGQGPQFIFQYYEEEERQRGNFPDRFSGHQFPNYSSELNVNALLLGDSALYLCASSLGWGTGPSSSYNSPLHFGNGTRLTVT.

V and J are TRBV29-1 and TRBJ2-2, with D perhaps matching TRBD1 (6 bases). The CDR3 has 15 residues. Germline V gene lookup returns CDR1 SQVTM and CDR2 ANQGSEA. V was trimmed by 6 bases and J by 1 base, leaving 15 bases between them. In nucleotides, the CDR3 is TGCAGCGTGGATCCAGGGGTCGGGAACACCGGGGAGCTGTTTTTT. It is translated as CSVDPGVGNTGELFF.

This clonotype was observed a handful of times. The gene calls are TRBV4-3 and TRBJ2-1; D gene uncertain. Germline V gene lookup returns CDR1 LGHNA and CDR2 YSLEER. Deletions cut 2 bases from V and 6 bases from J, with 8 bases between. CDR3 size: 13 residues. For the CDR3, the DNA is TGCGCCAGCAGCCAAACACAGCTCAATGAGCAGTTCTTC. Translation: CASSQTQLNEQFF.

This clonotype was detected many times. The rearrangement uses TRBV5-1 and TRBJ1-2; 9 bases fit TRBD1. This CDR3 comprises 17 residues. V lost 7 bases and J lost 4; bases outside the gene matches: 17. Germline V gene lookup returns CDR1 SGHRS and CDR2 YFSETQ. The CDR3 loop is CASRAGTGTRGIYGYTF. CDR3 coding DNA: TGCGCCAGCCGCGCCGGGACAGGGACAAGGGGTATCTATGGCTACACCTTC.

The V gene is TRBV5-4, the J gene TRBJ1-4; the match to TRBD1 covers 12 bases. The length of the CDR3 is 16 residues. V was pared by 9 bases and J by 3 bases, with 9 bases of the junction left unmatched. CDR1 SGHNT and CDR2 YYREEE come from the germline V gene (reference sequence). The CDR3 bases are TGTGCCACCCGCCCGGGACAGGGGGCTGCTAATGAAAAACTGTTTTTT. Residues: CATRPGQGAANEKLFF.

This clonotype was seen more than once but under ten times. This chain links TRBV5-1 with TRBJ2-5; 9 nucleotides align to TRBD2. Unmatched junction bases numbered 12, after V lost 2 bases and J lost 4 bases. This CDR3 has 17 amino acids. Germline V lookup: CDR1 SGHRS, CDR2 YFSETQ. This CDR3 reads CASSFGRGGAGLETQYF. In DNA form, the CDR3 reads TGCGCCAGCAGCTTTGGTCGCGGGGGGGCCGGATTAGAGACCCAGTACTTC.